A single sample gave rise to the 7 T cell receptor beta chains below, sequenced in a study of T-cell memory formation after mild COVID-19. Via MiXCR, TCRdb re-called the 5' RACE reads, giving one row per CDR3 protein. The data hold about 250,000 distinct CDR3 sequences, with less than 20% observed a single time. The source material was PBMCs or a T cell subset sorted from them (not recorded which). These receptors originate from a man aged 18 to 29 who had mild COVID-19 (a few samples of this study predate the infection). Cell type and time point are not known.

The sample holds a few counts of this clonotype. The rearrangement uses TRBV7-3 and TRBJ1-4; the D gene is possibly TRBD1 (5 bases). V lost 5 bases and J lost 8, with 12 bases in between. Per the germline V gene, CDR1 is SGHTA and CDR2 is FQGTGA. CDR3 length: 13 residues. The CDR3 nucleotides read TGTGCCAGCAGCCCAACTGGGGGGGAAAAACTGTTTTTT. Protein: CASSPTGGEKLFF.

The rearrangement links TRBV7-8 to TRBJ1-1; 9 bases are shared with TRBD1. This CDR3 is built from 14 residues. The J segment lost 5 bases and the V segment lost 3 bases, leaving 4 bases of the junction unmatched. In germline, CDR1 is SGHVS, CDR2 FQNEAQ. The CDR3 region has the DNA TGTGCCAGCAGCTTGACAGGGGGGCAGACTGAAGCTTTCTTT. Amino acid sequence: CASSLTGGQTEAFF.

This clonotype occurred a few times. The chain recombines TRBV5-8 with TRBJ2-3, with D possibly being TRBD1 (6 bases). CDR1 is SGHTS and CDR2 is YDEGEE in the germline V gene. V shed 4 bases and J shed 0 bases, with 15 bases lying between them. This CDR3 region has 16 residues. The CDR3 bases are TGTGCCAGCAGCCCTAGGCCCGGACAGAGCACAGATACGCAGTATTTT. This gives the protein CASSPRPGQSTDTQYF. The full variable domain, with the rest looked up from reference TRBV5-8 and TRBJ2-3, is EAGVTQSPTHLIKTRGQQATLRCSPISGHTSVYWYQQALGLGLQFLLWYDEGEERNRGNFPPRFSGRQFPNYSSELNVNALELEDSALYLCASSPRPGQSTDTQYFGPGTRLTVL.

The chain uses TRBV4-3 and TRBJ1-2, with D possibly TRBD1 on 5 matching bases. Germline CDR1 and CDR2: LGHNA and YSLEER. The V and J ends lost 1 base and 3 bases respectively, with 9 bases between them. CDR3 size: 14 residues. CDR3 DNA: TGCGCCAGCAGCCAAGCAGGGAGGGACTATGGCTACACCTTC. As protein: CASSQAGRDYGYTF.

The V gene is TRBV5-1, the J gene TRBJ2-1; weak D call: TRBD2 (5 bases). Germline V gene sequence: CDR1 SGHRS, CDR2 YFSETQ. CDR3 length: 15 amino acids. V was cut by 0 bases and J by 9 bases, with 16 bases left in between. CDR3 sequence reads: CASSLVGSGKGEQFF. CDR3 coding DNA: TGCGCCAGCAGCTTGGTAGGATCGGGGAAGGGTGAGCAGTTCTTC.

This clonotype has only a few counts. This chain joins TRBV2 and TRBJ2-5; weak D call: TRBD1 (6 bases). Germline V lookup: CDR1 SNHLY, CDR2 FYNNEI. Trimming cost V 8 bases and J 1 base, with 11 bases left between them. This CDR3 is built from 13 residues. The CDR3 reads CASCRTAQETQYF. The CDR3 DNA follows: TGTGCCAGCTGTAGGACAGCCCAAGAGACCCAGTACTTC.

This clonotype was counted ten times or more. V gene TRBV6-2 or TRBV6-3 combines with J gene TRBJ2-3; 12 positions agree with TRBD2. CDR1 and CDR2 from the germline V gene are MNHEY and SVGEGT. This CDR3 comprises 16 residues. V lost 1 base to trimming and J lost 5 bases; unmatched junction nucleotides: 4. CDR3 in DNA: TGTGCCAGCAGTTACTTGACTAGCGGGGGAGGAGATACGCAGTATTTT. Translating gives CASSYLTSGGGDTQYF.